What follows are 32 T cell receptor beta chains derived from one specimen sequenced in a study of blood T cells in healthy people across ages (dated by TCRdb to the mid-2010s). The library was prepared using 5' RACE. Sequenced on an Illumina HiSeq 2500. A second PCR of roughly 6 to 11 cycles was run with a J-beta primer mix and a sample-barcoded 5' primer. TCRdb reanalyzed the raw reads on its own, using fastp at Q25 for trimming and MiXCR for clone calling, and kept in-frame beta chains. Duplicate CDR3 protein sequences are folded into a single record with the most common DNA and genes. Counted in this sample were 650,000 to 700,000 distinct CDR3 sequences; around 50% of them appeared once. Of the sample, roughly 12% falls within the top ten clones. Sequences were obtained from blood. These receptors all stem from an elderly woman in good health.

Comment on this clonotype: This may arise from a read error, as a much more abundant clone is one base away. V usage is TRBV7-3 and J usage is TRBJ2-1; the D is unclear. This CDR3 comprises 13 residues. Germline V CDR1 and CDR2: SGHTA, FQGTGA. Deletions cut 4 bases from V and 7 bases from J, with 11 bases between. The chain's CDR3 is CASSSDVRNEQFF. DNA of the CDR3: TGTGCCAGCAGCTCAGACGTTCGTAATGAGCAGTTCTTC.

This clonotype was seen at least ten times. The CDR3 protein is CASSLRGSDTQYF. DNA of the CDR3: TGTGCCAGCAGTCTCCGGGGCTCAGATACGCAGTATTTT. This rearrangement joins TRBV7-2 to TRBJ2-3, with D perhaps being TRBD1 or TRBD2 (5 bases each). Germline CDR1 reads SGHTA; CDR2 reads FQGNSA. This CDR3 spans 13 amino acids. The V gene lost 6 bases and the J gene lost 4 bases, with 11 bases spanning the gap.

This chain uses TRBV20-1 with TRBJ1-2; TRBD1 might be the D (5 bases). Germline CDR1 reads DFQATT; CDR2 reads SNEGSKA (reference sequence). V was shortened by 5 bases and J by 8 bases, with 21 bases between the two germline ends. The CDR3 extends over 14 amino acids. The CDR3 loop is CSASQQTALVGYTF. Written as DNA, the CDR3 is TGCAGTGCTTCGCAACAGACAGCCTTGGTCGGCTACACCTTC.

Many counts were recorded for this clonotype. The chain links TRBV27 to TRBJ2-7; D perhaps matches TRBD1 (6 bases). Germline CDR1 and CDR2: MNHEY and SMNVEV (reference sequence). The CDR3 is 19 residues long. Trimming pared 3 bases from V and 2 bases from J, leaving 26 bases between. DNA for the CDR3: TGTGCCAGCAGTTTCCTCTACACTGCAAAGGGGGTCTCTGCCTACGAGCAGTACTTC. Its protein is CASSFLYTAKGVSAYEQYF.

The gene calls are TRBV12-3 or TRBV12-4 and TRBJ1-1; D remains ambiguous. This CDR3 contains 13 residues. V shed 5 bases and J shed 6 bases, with 13 bases lying between them. CDR3 sequence reads: CASSLLSYAEAFF. Here the CDR3 DNA reads TGTGCCAGCAGTCTCCTTTCGTACGCTGAAGCTTTCTTT.

This clonotype was seen a handful of times. The chain is built from TRBV28 and TRBJ2-3; D possibly corresponds to TRBD1 (6 bases). Germline values: CDR1 MDHEN, CDR2 SYDVKM. CDR3 length: 14 residues. V gave up 5 bases and J gave up 2 bases, with 11 bases separating them. The CDR3 reads CASSGGPFTDTQYF. CDR3 bases: TGTGCCAGCAGTGGGGGCCCGTTCACAGATACGCAGTATTTT. Variable domain in full (rest from reference TRBV28 and TRBJ2-3): DVKVTQSSRYLVKRTGEKVFLECVQDMDHENMFWYRQDPGLGLRLIYFSYDVKMKEKGDIPEGYSVSREKKERFSLILESASTNQTSMYLCASSGGPFTDTQYFGPGTRLTVL.

This clonotype was found a few times. The CDR3 reads CASTLTGAGELFF. Written as DNA, the CDR3 is TGTGCCAGCACCCTGACAGGGGCCGGGGAGCTGTTTTTT. The chain links TRBV2 to TRBJ2-2; 8 bases agree with TRBD1. V was pared by 7 bases and J by 6 bases, with 4 bases of the junction left unmatched. The CDR3 contains 13 residues. The germline V gene has CDR1 SNHLY and CDR2 FYNNEI.

This chain uses TRBV29-1 with TRBJ1-2, with a tentative D call TRBD1 (5 bases). CDR1 is SQVTM, CDR2 ANQGSEA, per germline. The CDR3 spans 12 residues. V lost 7 bases to trimming and J lost 4 bases, with 13 bases between them. The chain's CDR3 is CSARGGIYGYTF. The DNA for the CDR3 is TGCAGCGCACGGGGGGGGATCTATGGCTACACCTTC.

The V gene is TRBV25-1, the J gene TRBJ2-5; D remains ambiguous. This CDR3 is 15 amino acids long. The germline gives CDR1 MGHDK, CDR2 SYGVNS. V lost 1 base to trimming and J lost 2 bases, with 11 bases between them. The CDR3 DNA is TGTGCCAGCAGTGAATTAGGTGCAAGGCAAGAGACCCAGTACTTC. This translates into CASSELGARQETQYF.

In its sample, this clonotype was seen a few times. V is TRBV5-1 and J is TRBJ2-3, with TRBD2 as a possible D gene (6 bases). Germline-derived CDR1 and CDR2 are SGHRS and YFSETQ. This CDR3 has 14 residues. Trimming pared 0 bases from V and 8 bases from J, leaving 13 bases between. CDR3 loop: CASSLGGTSGTQYF. The CDR3 nucleotides read TGCGCCAGCAGCTTGGGGGGGACTTCGGGTACGCAGTATTTT. The variable domain in full, with the rest retrieved from reference TRBV5-1 and TRBJ2-3, is KAGVTQTPRYLIKTRGQQVTLSCSPISGHRSVSWYQQTPGQGLQFLFEYFSETQRNKGNFPGRFSGRQFSNSRSEMNVSTLELGDSALYLCASSLGGTSGTQYFGPGTRLTVL.

This clonotype was detected only a few times. The rearrangement uses TRBV20-1 and TRBJ2-3; D possibly corresponds to TRBD1 (5 bases). V dropped 3 bases and J dropped 6 bases, with 10 bases sitting between them. Germline CDR1 and CDR2: DFQATT and SNEGSKA (reference sequence). The CDR3 covers 12 residues. The CDR3 coding sequence is TGCAGTGCTAGGGGGCGGCAGGATACGCAGTATTTT. Protein: CSARGRQDTQYF.

This rearrangement joins TRBV6-2 or TRBV6-3 to TRBJ1-6; 9 bases match TRBD1. CDR3 length equals 14 residues. J gave up 5 bases and V 6 bases, and 2 bases lay outside the gene matches. Germline V CDR1 and CDR2: MNHEY, SVGEGT. CDR3 protein: CASRRTGDNSPLHF. The CDR3 DNA is TGTGCCAGCAGACGGACAGGGGATAATTCACCCCTCCACTTT.

There are many counts of this clonotype. This rearrangement joins TRBV7-3 to TRBJ2-1, with D possibly being TRBD1 or TRBD2 (5 bases each). Germline values: CDR1 SGHTA, CDR2 FQGTGA. The CDR3 spans 14 residues. The V gene lost 0 bases and the J gene lost 6 bases, with 9 bases spanning the gap. The DNA for the CDR3 is TGTGCCAGCAGCTTAACGGCAGGGACCAATGAGCAGTTCTTC. Amino acids: CASSLTAGTNEQFF. Using reference TRBV7-3 and TRBJ2-1 for the parts outside the CDR3, the full variable domain is GAGVSQTPSNKVTEKGKYVELRCDPISGHTALYWYRQSLGQGPEFLIYFQGTGAADDSGLPNDRFFAVRPEGSVSTLKIQRTERGDSAVYLCASSLTAGTNEQFFGPGTRLTVL.

This clonotype was recorded at least ten times. The chain recombines TRBV7-2 with TRBJ1-1, with D uncertain. The germline gives CDR1 SGHTA, CDR2 FQGNSA. There are 14 residues in the CDR3. V was cut by 3 bases and J by 1 base, with 9 bases left in between. The CDR3 DNA is TGTGCCAGCAGCTTGAGGCGGGGGAACACTGAAGCTTTCTTT. Translating gives CASSLRRGNTEAFF. The entire variable domain, with the rest obtained from reference TRBV7-2 and TRBJ1-1, is as follows: GAGVSQSPSNKVTEKGKDVELRCDPISGHTALYWYRQSLGQGLEFLIYFQGNSAPDKSGLPSDRFSAERTGGSVSTLTIQRTQQEDSAVYLCASSLRRGNTEAFFGQGTRLTVV.

The genes are TRBV2 and TRBJ2-5; a possible D gene is TRBD1 (5 bases). Per the germline V gene, CDR1 is SNHLY and CDR2 is FYNNEI. The V end lost 7 bases, the J end lost 2 bases, and 20 bases lay between the germline ends. The CDR3 sequence is 16 residues long. The CDR3 DNA reads as TGTGCCAGCAATCGACAGCACCCCTCCAATCAAGAGACCCAGTACTTC. Residues: CASNRQHPSNQETQYF.

This clonotype was counted ten times or more. V usage is TRBV9 and J usage is TRBJ2-1; D may be TRBD1 (6 bases). The germline V gene encodes CDR1 SGDLS and CDR2 YYNGEE. CDR3 size: 16 residues. The germline V and J ends were trimmed by 3 bases and 3 bases, with 16 bases remaining between them. CDR3 in DNA: TGTGCCAGCAGCGCAGCCGGACAGACTTTCTACAATGAGCAGTTCTTC. As protein: CASSAAGQTFYNEQFF.

The gene calls are TRBV9 and TRBJ2-5; a weak D match, TRBD2 (6 bases). V lost 3 bases, J lost 4 bases, and 16 bases lay in between. The germline V gene encodes CDR1 SGDLS and CDR2 YYNGEE. CDR3 length: 15 amino acids. In DNA, the CDR3 is TGTGCCAGCAGCGCGGGGACTGGAGCTGGAGAGACCCAGTACTTC. Encoded protein: CASSAGTGAGETQYF.

This clonotype was recorded at least ten times. This chain joins TRBV5-1 and TRBJ2-1; 12 nucleotides align to TRBD2. Trimming removed 6 bases from V and 9 bases from J; junction bases left unmatched: 10. CDR1 is SGHRS, CDR2 YFSETQ, per germline. This CDR3 is 15 amino acids long. CDR3 sequence: CASTLSGTSGSEQFF. CDR3 nucleotide sequence: TGCGCCAGCACTTTGTCCGGGACTAGCGGGTCTGAGCAGTTCTTC. Filled out from reference TRBV5-1 and TRBJ2-1, the complete variable domain reads KAGVTQTPRYLIKTRGQQVTLSCSPISGHRSVSWYQQTPGQGLQFLFEYFSETQRNKGNFPGRFSGRQFSNSRSEMNVSTLELGDSALYLCASTLSGTSGSEQFFGPGTRLTVL.

Remarks on this clonotype: Being one base from a much bigger clone, this may be a read error. The chain is built from TRBV20-1 and TRBJ2-7, with a tentative D call TRBD2 (7 bases). CDR3 length: 15 residues. The V gene's germline CDR1 is DFQATT and CDR2 SNEGSKA (reference sequence). CDR3 sequence (DNA): TGCAGTGCTCCAAGGGGAGGGGGGCCCTTCTACGGGCAGTACTTC. This encodes CSAPRGGGPFYGQYF.

This clonotype appeared a single time. This sequence may be a read error, since a much larger clone differs from it by one base. The genes are TRBV24-1 and TRBJ2-5; no firm D call. CDR1 is KGHDR and CDR2 is SFDVKD in the germline V gene. The CDR3 totals 14 residues. V was trimmed by 4 bases and J by 11 bases, leaving 19 bases between them. CDR3 sequence (DNA): TGTGCCACCAGTGACCCAACCAGGTCCAGTGAGCAGTACTTC. It is translated as CATSDPTRSSEQYF.

As concerns this clonotype: Relative to the germline gene, one junction end is altered; a read error may explain this. The rearrangement links TRBV20-1 to TRBJ2-2; D perhaps matches TRBD2 (5 bases). The CDR3 consists of 14 residues. Germline V gives CDR1 DFQATT, CDR2 SNEGSKA (reference sequence). DNA for the CDR3: TGCAGTGCTAGAGTGAGAGCGAACACCGGGGAACTGTTTTTT. It encodes CSARVRANTGELFF.

This chain links TRBV29-1 with TRBJ2-7; weak D call: TRBD2 (6 bases). Germline CDR1 SQVTM, CDR2 ANQGSEA. The CDR3 covers 11 residues. V lost 4 bases to trimming and J lost 7 bases, with 11 bases between them. The CDR3 DNA reads TGCAGCGTTGGGGGGGTGAATGAGCAGTACTTC. Translating gives CSVGGVNEQYF.

V gene TRBV27 combines with J gene TRBJ2-2; 10 bases match TRBD2. After removal of 3 bases from V and 5 bases from J, the junction contained 9 bases not matched to a gene. In germline, CDR1 is MNHEY, CDR2 SMNVEV (reference sequence). The CDR3 consists of 17 residues. The DNA of the CDR3 is TGTGCCAGCAGTTTTAAGCCTAGCGGGAGCAGAACCGGGGAGCTGTTTTTT. This encodes CASSFKPSGSRTGELFF.

J is TRBJ1-2 and V is TRBV12-3 or TRBV12-4; TRBD1 might be the D (6 bases). V lost 5 bases and J 4 bases, leaving 11 bases between the germline ends. The CDR3 runs 13 residues. Here the CDR3 DNA reads TGTGCCAGCAGTCGACAGGCAATCTATGGCTACACCTTC. It is translated as CASSRQAIYGYTF.

The rearrangement links TRBV9 to TRBJ1-4, with TRBD1 matching over 9 bases. Trimming at V came to 5 bases and at J to 4 bases, leaving 12 bases not matched to a gene. This CDR3 is 17 amino acids long. The germline V gene encodes CDR1 SGDLS and CDR2 YYNGEE. The CDR3 DNA is TGTGCCAGCAGTGCCCGACAGGGGGGGACGAGTAATGAAAAACTGTTTTTT. Encoded protein: CASSARQGGTSNEKLFF.

Concerning this clonotype: Since a much larger clone is just one base distant, this may be a read error. V gene TRBV28 combines with J gene TRBJ2-5; D gene uncertain. The J call may be mistaken, given a closer DNA end match to TRBJ2-7. CDR1 and CDR2 from the germline V gene are MDHEN and SYDVKM. The CDR3 extends over 14 amino acids. The CDR3 DNA reads TGTGCCAGCAGTTTGGCGGAAGGAAGGTACGAGCAGTACTTC. As protein: CASSLAEGRYEQYF.

This clonotype was detected only a few times. This chain joins TRBV5-1 and TRBJ2-1, with TRBD2 matching over 9 bases. The CDR3 has 15 residues. V shed 0 bases and J 12 bases; nucleotides not matched to a gene: 10. From germline, CDR1 is SGHRS and CDR2 YFSETQ. CDR3 nucleotides: TGCGCCAGCAGCTTGGATGGCGGGAGGGCCTGCGGGCAGTTCTTC. Translating gives CASSLDGGRACGQFF.

This clonotype was observed a single time. The rearrangement uses TRBV12-3 or TRBV12-4 and TRBJ2-7; D may be TRBD2 (6 bases). The germline V and J ends were trimmed by 1 base and 8 bases, with 9 bases remaining between them. The CDR3 runs to 12 residues. CDR3 protein: CASSLDGRKQYF. The CDR3, as DNA: TGTGCCAGCAGTTTAGATGGGAGGAAGCAGTACTTC.

Points on this clonotype: Since a much larger clone is just one base distant, this may be a read error. The genes are TRBV20-1 and TRBJ2-3; D ambiguous. The germline V gene encodes CDR1 DFQATT and CDR2 SNEGSKA (reference sequence). There are 13 residues in the CDR3. The CDR3 sequence: CSAKFSSTDTRYF. As DNA, the CDR3 is TGCAGTGCTAAGTTTTCGTCCACAGATACGCGGTATTTT.

The chain couples TRBV12-3 or TRBV12-4 to TRBJ2-7, with D perhaps assigned TRBD1 or TRBD2 (5 bases each). This CDR3 has 17 amino acids. The V end was cut by 2 bases, the J end by 4 bases, with 21 bases between. This CDR3 reads CASSLSGPTGSFYEQYF. In DNA form, the CDR3 reads TGTGCCAGCAGTTTATCGGGACCCACTGGGTCCTTTTACGAGCAGTACTTC.

In the case of this clonotype: With a much larger clone just one base away, this may be a read error. The gene calls are TRBV7-2 and TRBJ2-1; D might be TRBD1 or TRBD2, each matching 6 bases. Germline CDR1 is SGHTA and CDR2 is FQGNSA. Trimming took off 5 bases at V and 0 bases at J, with 20 bases between the two ends. The CDR3 is made up of 18 amino acids. Here the CDR3 reads CASSPWRGQPSSYNEQFF. Written as DNA, the CDR3 is TGTGCCAGCAGCCCATGGAGGGGACAACCGAGCTCCTACAATGAGCAGTTCTTC.

This chain connects TRBV20-1 to TRBJ2-2, with D possibly TRBD1 on 8 matching bases. Looked up from germline, CDR1 is DFQATT and CDR2 is SNEGSKA (reference sequence). The CDR3 sequence is 16 residues long. V lost 6 bases, J lost 2 bases, and 19 bases lay in between. This CDR3 reads CSAGGQGGGNTGELFF. The CDR3 DNA is TGCAGTGCCGGAGGACAGGGAGGGGGCAACACCGGGGAGCTGTTTTTT.